Listed here are 5 T cell receptor beta chains from one sample, sequenced in a study of blood T cell repertoires in COVID-19. The protocol was immunoSEQ multiplex PCR, while the TCRdb copy is restricted to in-frame clones and leaves out a portion. The table records about 480,000 clones, about 90% of them present only once. Sequenced sample: PBMCs or T cells enriched from blood (not recorded which). These receptor sequences come from a woman under 30 with acute COVID-19.

CDR3 bases: TGCGCCAGCAGCTTGGCCCAGCGGGGCTCCTACGAGCAGTACTTC. Amino acids: CASSLAQRGSYEQYF. The rearrangement links TRBV5-1 to TRBJ2-7; 7 bases line up with TRBD2. Germline values: CDR1 SGHRS, CDR2 YFSETQ. The CDR3 extends over 15 amino acids. Trimming removed 0 bases from V and 0 bases from J; junction bases left unmatched: 3.

The rearrangement uses TRBV5-1 and TRBJ2-1; 7 bases are shared with TRBD1. Trimming cost V 2 bases and J 5 bases; bases outside gene matches: 4. Germline V gene sequence: CDR1 SGHRS, CDR2 YFSETQ. This CDR3 spans 14 amino acids. The CDR3 bases are TGCGCCAGCAGCTTCGGACAGGTCAACAATGAGCAGTTCTTC. As protein: CASSFGQVNNEQFF.

The chain links TRBV4-2 to TRBJ2-7; no clear D gene. Germline-derived CDR1 and CDR2 are LGHNA and YNFKEQ. This CDR3 region has 13 residues. Trimming took off 0 bases at V and 4 bases at J, with 7 bases between the two ends. Here the CDR3 DNA reads TGTGCCAGCAGCCAAGAGAGCCTTTACGAGCAGTACTTC. Residues: CASSQESLYEQYF.

The rearrangement links TRBV9 to TRBJ2-7; 8 nucleotides align to TRBD1. V lost 4 bases to trimming and J lost 4 bases; unmatched junction nucleotides: 7. The germline V gene encodes CDR1 SGDLS and CDR2 YYNGEE. The CDR3 is 14 residues long. DNA of the CDR3: TGTGCCAGCAGCTCGGGGACAGGACATTACGAGCAGTACTTC. Translated, it gives CASSSGTGHYEQYF.

Regarding this clone: This sample also contains other DNA sequences that code for the same CDR3. The chain combines TRBV7-3 with TRBJ1-1, with 9 bases aligning to TRBD1. V was clipped by 3 bases and J by 5 bases; unmatched bases: 1. CDR3 size: 13 residues. Germline CDR1 SGHTA, CDR2 FQGTGA. This CDR3 reads CASSLTGGTEAFF. The CDR3, as DNA: TGTGCCAGCAGCTTGACAGGGGGTACTGAAGCTTTCTTT.